Shown below are 31 T cell receptor beta chains from a single sample sequenced in a study of molecular identifiers for immune sequencing clone quantification. TCRdb called the PCR reads again in MiXCR, with one record for every CDR3 protein. The profile shows roughly 300,000 distinct CDR3 sequences, about 22% of them singletons. The specimen sequenced was naive CD8+ T cells from blood, with Jurkat cell RNA spiked in. Described subset: FACS-sorted CD8+CD4-CCR7+CD45RA+ naive T cells. Receptors originate from a human donor in good health. Some libraries in this study had Jurkat cell RNA spiked in.

As concerns this clonotype: This may arise from a read error, as a much more abundant clone is one base away. The chain employs TRBV5-1 and TRBJ2-1; no clear D. This CDR3 spans 14 amino acids. Germline CDR1 SGHRS, CDR2 YFSETQ. In nucleotides, the CDR3 is TGCGCCAGCAGCTTTAGTAGCTCCCACAATGAGCAGTTCTTC. The encoded protein is CASSFSSSHNEQFF. The whole variable domain, remainder taken from reference TRBV5-1 and TRBJ2-1, is KAGVTQTPRYLIKTRGQQVTLSCSPISGHRSVSWYQQTPGQGLQFLFEYFSETQRNKGNFPGRFSGRQFSNSRSEMNVSTLELGDSALYLCASSFSSSHNEQFFGPGTRLTVL.

With regard to this clonotype: Mismatch with germline at one junction end may stem from a read error. V is TRBV14 and J is TRBJ2-7; D not certain. The V gene's germline CDR1 is SGHDN and CDR2 FVKESK. The CDR3 has 14 residues. CDR3 amino acids: CASSQGGRGYEQDF. The CDR3 bases are TGTGCCAGCAGCCAAGGCGGACGAGGTTACGAGCAGGACTTC.

This chain joins TRBV10-2 and TRBJ2-7; 7 bases are shared with TRBD2. The CDR3 runs to 14 residues. From germline, CDR1 is WSHSY and CDR2 SAAADI. J lost 7 bases, V lost 7 bases, and 13 bases had no gene match. CDR3 DNA: TGCGCCAGCACCGAAGTCCTCAGGGAGGGGGAGCAGTACTTC. Translated, it gives CASTEVLREGEQYF.

This clonotype was found many times. The chain couples TRBV4-1 to TRBJ2-3; a weak D match, TRBD1 (5 bases). Germline V CDR1 and CDR2: MGHRA, YSYEKL. V was clipped by 2 bases and J by 4 bases, with 13 bases between them. The CDR3 sequence is 15 residues long. DNA for the CDR3: TGCGCCAGCAGCCAAAGCCAGGGAACGGCAGATACGCAGTATTTT. It is translated as CASSQSQGTADTQYF.

This clonotype was counted between two and nine times. The CDR3 loop is CASSPSGYVSEQYF. DNA for the CDR3: TGCGCCAGCAGCCCCAGTGGGTACGTTTCCGAGCAGTACTTC. V and J are TRBV4-3 and TRBJ2-7; D unclear. Germline CDR1 and CDR2: LGHNA and YSLEER. The CDR3 covers 14 residues. V lost 4 bases to trimming and J lost 6 bases, with 16 bases between them.

This clonotype was detected only a few times. V and J are TRBV9 and TRBJ1-5; D may be TRBD1 (5 bases). The CDR3 totals 15 residues. Germline loops: CDR1 SGDLS, CDR2 YYNGEE. The V gene lost 0 bases and the J gene lost 6 bases, with 13 bases spanning the gap. The CDR3 DNA is TGTGCCAGCAGCGTAGGGGGCGGCCCCGGTCAGCCCCAGCATTTT. Encoded protein: CASSVGGGPGQPQHF. The variable domain in full, completed from reference TRBV9 and TRBJ1-5, reads DSGVTQTPKHLITATGQRVTLRCSPRSGDLSVYWYQQSLDQGLQFLIQYYNGEERAKGNILERFSAQQFPDLHSELNLSSLELGDSALYFCASSVGGGPGQPQHFGDGTRLSIL.

This clonotype showed up many times. The rearrangement uses TRBV12-3 or TRBV12-4 and TRBJ2-1, with D unresolved. Trimming pared 6 bases from V and 0 bases from J, leaving 12 bases between. The CDR3 length is 15 residues. CDR3 sequence: CASSPDGSSYNEQFF. CDR3 DNA sequence: TGTGCCAGCAGCCCGGACGGAAGCTCCTACAATGAGCAGTTCTTC.

In the case of this clonotype: A much larger clone lies one base from this, so it may be a read error. This sequence joins TRBV7-8 and TRBJ1-1; D is uncertain. Germline V gene data show CDR1 as SGHVS and CDR2 as FQNEAQ. The CDR3 runs to 14 residues. CDR3 sequence reads: CASSPPEANTEALF. As DNA, the CDR3 is TGTGCCAGCAGCCCCCCGGAAGCGAACACTGAAGCTTTGTTT.

The chain couples TRBV29-1 to TRBJ2-7; TRBD1 agrees at 8 bases. Germline V gene lookup returns CDR1 SQVTM and CDR2 ANQGSEA. V shed 5 bases and J 6 bases; nucleotides not matched to a gene: 6. CDR3 length: 12 residues. CDR3 amino acids: CSVNPGGGEQYF. CDR3 nucleotide sequence: TGCAGCGTTAACCCAGGGGGCGGCGAGCAGTACTTC.

This clonotype was picked up a small number of times. J is TRBJ2-7 and V is TRBV7-2, with D possibly being TRBD1 (10 bases). This CDR3 spans 19 amino acids. V was pared by 3 bases and J by 2 bases, with 26 bases between. Germline values: CDR1 SGHTA, CDR2 FQGNSA. CDR3: CASSFRDRGASGRTYEQYF. CDR3 bases: TGTGCCAGCAGCTTCCGGGACAGGGGAGCGAGCGGGAGGACCTACGAGCAGTACTTC.

This clonotype showed up many times. The CDR3 nucleotides read TGCGCCAGCAGCCAGCAGGGCTCTGAAGCTTTCTTT. The encoded protein is CASSQQGSEAFF. The rearrangement joins TRBV4-3 to TRBJ1-1; D might be TRBD1 (5 bases). The CDR3 is made up of 12 amino acids. Per the germline V gene, CDR1 is LGHNA and CDR2 is YSLEER. The ends were cut back, 3 bases at V and 6 bases at J, with 8 bases in the middle.

With respect to this clonotype: It may be a read error: a sequence one base away is much more abundant. The CDR3 DNA follows: TGTGCCAACAGCTTAGGACAGACCGTGAGAGAGACCCAGTACTTC. The encoded protein is CANSLGQTVRETQYF. V is TRBV9 and J is TRBJ2-5; D possibly corresponds to TRBD1 (6 bases). The germline gives CDR1 SGDLS, CDR2 YYNGEE. The CDR3 has 15 amino acids.

This clonotype was detected once. A read error may be the cause here, since a much bigger clone is one base away. This chain connects TRBV27 to TRBJ2-1; 8 bases are a match to TRBD2. There are 17 residues in the CDR3. Germline V gene data show CDR1 as MNHEY and CDR2 as SMNVEV (reference sequence). CDR3 region: CASSLSKLAATYNEQLF. The DNA for the CDR3 is TGTGCCAGCAGTTTATCCAAACTAGCGGCCACCTACAATGAGCAGCTCTTC.

The rearrangement uses TRBV27 and TRBJ1-1; possible D gene TRBD1, 6 bases. There are 14 residues in the CDR3. Germline V gene lookup returns CDR1 MNHEY and CDR2 SMNVEV (reference sequence). V was cut by 4 bases and J by 5 bases, with 14 bases left in between. The CDR3 is CASSYSGARTEAFF. CDR3 sequence (DNA): TGTGCCAGCAGTTATTCAGGGGCCCGAACTGAAGCTTTCTTT.

This clonotype was seen ten or more times. The CDR3 is CASSPDRGPSYEQYF. In nucleotides, the CDR3 is TGTGCCAGCAGCCCTGACAGGGGGCCCTCCTACGAGCAGTACTTC. The gene calls are TRBV28 and TRBJ2-7; 10 positions match TRBD1. Germline assignment: CDR1 MDHEN and CDR2 SYDVKM. Losses at the gene ends were 6 bases for V and 0 bases for J; bases not matched to a gene: 5. The CDR3 is 15 amino acids. Full variable domain (missing parts from reference TRBV28 and TRBJ2-7): DVKVTQSSRYLVKRTGEKVFLECVQDMDHENMFWYRQDPGLGLRLIYFSYDVKMKEKGDIPEGYSVSREKKERFSLILESASTNQTSMYLCASSPDRGPSYEQYFGPGTRLTVT.

With respect to this clonotype: The CDR3 does not end in the conserved phenylalanine or tryptophan, so this is likely a read error. The rearrangement uses TRBV12-5 and TRBJ2-3; 10 bases are shared with TRBD2. J lost 1 base, V lost 6 bases, and 7 bases had no gene match. The CDR3 has 16 amino acids. Germline CDR1 reads LGHNT; CDR2 reads FRNRAP. The CDR3 reads CASGLSLAGGTDTQYL. CDR3 DNA sequence: TGTGCTAGTGGCCTTTCCCTAGCGGGAGGCACAGATACGCAGTATCTT.

This clonotype turned up a few times. The J gene is TRBJ2-7, the V gene TRBV9; TRBD2 is a possible D gene (7 bases). Trimming pared 0 bases from V and 5 bases from J, leaving 15 bases between. The CDR3 runs to 15 residues. CDR1 is SGDLS, CDR2 YYNGEE, per germline. The CDR3 is CASSVAGEGLDEQYF. For the CDR3, the DNA is TGTGCCAGCAGCGTAGCAGGGGAGGGCCTAGACGAGCAGTACTTC.

Concerning this clonotype: Its ends do not fully match the called genes, so a read error is possible. V gene TRBV3-1 combines with J gene TRBJ2-3, with a tentative D call TRBD2 (7 bases). Per the germline V gene, CDR1 is LGHDT and CDR2 is YNNKEL (reference sequence). This CDR3 has 16 amino acids. The CDR3: CASSLVRGGAADTQCF. In DNA form, the CDR3 reads TGTGCCAGCAGCTTAGTACGAGGGGGGGCCGCAGATACGCAGTGTTTT.

There are a few counts of this clonotype. This chain uses TRBV27 with TRBJ2-3, with TRBD1 matching over 10 bases. Germline V lookup: CDR1 MNHEY, CDR2 SMNVEV (reference sequence). The CDR3 loop spans 16 amino acids. J gave up 3 bases and V 5 bases, and 8 bases lay outside the gene matches. This CDR3 is CASSGSGQGITDTQYF. DNA of the CDR3: TGTGCCAGCAGTGGGTCGGGACAGGGGATAACAGATACGCAGTATTTT.

This clonotype showed up many times. The gene calls are TRBV29-1 and TRBJ2-5, with 7 bases identical to TRBD2. CDR1 is SQVTM and CDR2 is ANQGSEA in the germline V gene. With 3 bases clipped from V and 5 bases from J, the junction kept 9 bases outside the gene matches. The CDR3 totals 14 residues. CDR3: CSVELAVLSETQYF. For the CDR3, the DNA is TGCAGCGTTGAGCTAGCGGTTTTATCCGAGACCCAGTACTTC.

Concerning this clonotype: This clone may be a read error of a much larger clone one base away. This chain joins TRBV5-6 and TRBJ2-7; weak D call: TRBD2 (6 bases). Germline V gives CDR1 SGHDT, CDR2 YYEEEE. This CDR3 is built from 17 residues. The CDR3 coding sequence is TGTGCCAGCAGCTTGTTTAGCGGCCAGGGTCCATCCTACGGGCAGTACTTC. Protein sequence: CASSLFSGQGPSYGQYF.

On this clonotype: Possible read error: a much larger clone is one base away. J is TRBJ2-3 and V is TRBV7-8; 7 bases match TRBD2. This CDR3 comprises 18 residues. Per the germline V gene, CDR1 is SGHVS and CDR2 is FQNEAQ. CDR3 coding DNA: TGTGCCTGCAGCCTCACCCTCAGGACTAGGATAGGTACAGATACGCAGTATTTT. This translates into CACSLTLRTRIGTDTQYF.

This clonotype has at least ten counts. CDR3 nucleotides: TGTGCCAGCAGGTCTAGCGGGGGCTACGAGCAGTACTTC. Translating it yields CASRSSGGYEQYF. The chain combines TRBV28 with TRBJ2-7; TRBD2 matches 10 bases. CDR1 and CDR2 from the germline V gene are MDHEN and SYDVKM. This CDR3 has 13 amino acids. The J segment lost 3 bases and the V segment lost 6 bases, leaving 2 bases of the junction unmatched.

About this clonotype: This could be a read error, since a much larger clone is one nucleotide away. The chain employs TRBV28 and TRBJ1-5, with 12 bases that match TRBD1. The CDR3 has 16 amino acids. Germline-derived CDR1 and CDR2 are MDHEN and SYDVKM. The chain's CDR3 is CASSWDRGPGNQSQHF. The CDR3 DNA sequence: TGTGCCAGCAGTTGGGACAGGGGGCCGGGCAATCAGTCCCAGCATTTT.

This clonotype occurred many times. The chain is built from TRBV27 and TRBJ2-7, with D uncertain. The CDR3 sequence is 13 residues long. Germline V gene data show CDR1 as MNHEY and CDR2 as SMNVEV (reference sequence). V lost 0 bases and J lost 3, with 6 bases in between. CDR3 nucleotides: TGTGCCAGCAGTTTATCAGGGAACTACGAGCAGTACTTC. Residues: CASSLSGNYEQYF.

The chain uses TRBV27 and TRBJ2-7; 7 bases align to TRBD2. Germline loops: CDR1 MNHEY, CDR2 SMNVEV (reference sequence). CDR3 length: 14 amino acids. V lost 6 bases to trimming and J lost 5 bases; unmatched junction nucleotides: 10. The chain's CDR3 is CASSLAGPGDEQYF. The CDR3 DNA reads TGTGCCAGCAGCTTAGCGGGCCCGGGCGACGAGCAGTACTTC.

The chain couples TRBV4-1 to TRBJ2-3, with D perhaps TRBD1 (5 bases). Trimming pared 4 bases from V and 1 base from J, leaving 21 bases between. The length of the CDR3 is 18 residues. Germline CDR1 reads MGHRA; CDR2 reads YSYEKL. The CDR3 bases are TGCGCCAGCAGCCCTCCCCAAGTTTCAGGGTTCGGCACAGATACGCAGTATTTT. Its protein is CASSPPQVSGFGTDTQYF.

This clonotype was detected only a few times. The chain links TRBV12-3 or TRBV12-4 to TRBJ2-3, with D perhaps TRBD1 or TRBD2 (5 bases each). V was shortened by 5 bases and J by 10 bases, with 10 bases between the two germline ends. There are 11 residues in the CDR3. The DNA of the CDR3 is TGTGCCAGCAGTACCGGGACCGCGCAGTATTTT. It specifies CASSTGTAQYF.

This clonotype showed up many times. V is TRBV6-2 or TRBV6-3 and J is TRBJ1-1; a possible D gene is TRBD1 (5 bases). The germline CDR1 and CDR2 sequences are MNHEY and SVGEGT. The CDR3 runs 13 residues. V was cut by 6 bases and J by 3 bases, with 11 bases left in between. This CDR3 reads CASRQGSYTEAFF. The DNA of the CDR3 is TGTGCCAGCAGGCAGGGTTCGTACACTGAAGCTTTCTTT.

This clonotype was seen a few times. The chain is built from TRBV6-2 or TRBV6-3 and TRBJ2-7; D not certain. Between the trimmed V and J ends, which lost 8 bases and 1 base, there was a span of 15 bases. Germline-derived CDR1 and CDR2 are MNHEY and SVGEGT. The CDR3 covers 14 residues. The CDR3 is CASASAFASYEQYF. The CDR3 coding sequence is TGTGCCAGCGCCTCAGCCTTCGCTTCCTACGAGCAGTACTTC.

The V call is TRBV7-8, the J call TRBJ2-4; 8 bases are a match to TRBD1. V gave up 5 bases and J gave up 6 bases; unmatched junction bases: 6. The CDR3 totals 14 residues. Germline CDR1 and CDR2: SGHVS and FQNEAQ. As DNA, the CDR3 is TGTGCCAGCAGCCCCAGACAGGGGATAAACATTCAGTACTTC. Protein: CASSPRQGINIQYF. Variable domain in full (rest from reference TRBV7-8 and TRBJ2-4): GAGVSQSPRYKVAKRGQDVALRCDPISGHVSLFWYQQALGQGPEFLTYFQNEAQLDKSGLPSDRFFAERPEGSVSTLKIQRTQQEDSAVYLCASSPRQGINIQYFGAGTRLSVL.